The rows below give T cell receptor beta chains drawn from one sample of a study of post-analysis software for immune sequencing data. TCRdb recomputed calls from the PCR reads with MiXCR, one row per CDR3 protein. The sample lists 600,000 to 750,000 distinct CDR3 sequences; around 60% were seen once. Sequenced input: blood. Receptor source: a girl aged 2-10 years with multiple sclerosis. The CDR3 runs from the conserved cysteine through the conserved F or W. D genes are given only for firm matches. Expanded clones are given a class, and other clones once, few, many or no size at all.

D | size | J | length | V | CDR3 | DNA
TRBD1 | NA | TRBJ2-7 | 16 | TRBV4-1 | CASSQDDGTDRGEQYF | TGCGCCAGCAGCCAAGACGACGGGACAGATCGGGGAGAGCAGTACTTC
NA | NA | TRBJ2-7 | 15 | TRBV29-1 | CSVVKGADGSYEQYF | TGCAGCGTTGTTAAGGGAGCTGACGGCTCCTACGAGCAGTACTTC
NA | NA | TRBJ1-1 | 14 | TRBV20-1 | CSARRGGKNTEAFF | TGCAGTGCAAGAAGGGGGGGAAAGAACACTGAAGCTTTCTTT
TRBD2 | NA | TRBJ2-1 | 15 | TRBV5-1 | CASSLAGGTHNEQFF | TGCGCCAGCAGCTTGGCGGGAGGTACACACAATGAGCAGTTCTTC
TRBD2 | few | TRBJ2-3 | 14 | TRBV5-6 | CASSSGTNTDTQYF | TGTGCCAGCAGCTCCGGGACTAACACAGATACGCAGTATTTT
TRBD1 | NA | TRBJ2-7 | 15 | TRBV12-3/TRBV12-4 | CASSAQGQGFNEQYF | TGTGCCAGCAGTGCTCAGGGACAGGGCTTTAACGAGCAGTACTTC
TRBD2 | NA | TRBJ2-5 | 16 | TRBV7-9 | CASSRTSGGQQETQYF | TGTGCCAGCAGCCGGACTAGCGGGGGACAACAAGAGACCCAGTACTTC
NA | NA | TRBJ2-5 | 13 | TRBV7-9 | CASSFEAPIAQYF | TGTGCCAGCAGCTTCGAGGCCCCGATTGCCCAGTACTTC
NA | few | TRBJ2-3 | 14 | TRBV3-1 | CASSQDVGTETQYF | TGTGCCAGCAGCCAAGACGTCGGGACGGAAACGCAGTATTTT
NA | NA | TRBJ2-7 | 13 | TRBV6-6 | CASSYLAGYEQYF | TGTGCCAGCAGTTATTTGGCAGGCTACGAGCAGTACTTC
NA | NA | TRBJ2-5 | 14 | TRBV5-1 | CASSSAGDPETQYF | TGCGCCAGCAGCTCAGCAGGGGATCCCGAGACCCAGTACTTC